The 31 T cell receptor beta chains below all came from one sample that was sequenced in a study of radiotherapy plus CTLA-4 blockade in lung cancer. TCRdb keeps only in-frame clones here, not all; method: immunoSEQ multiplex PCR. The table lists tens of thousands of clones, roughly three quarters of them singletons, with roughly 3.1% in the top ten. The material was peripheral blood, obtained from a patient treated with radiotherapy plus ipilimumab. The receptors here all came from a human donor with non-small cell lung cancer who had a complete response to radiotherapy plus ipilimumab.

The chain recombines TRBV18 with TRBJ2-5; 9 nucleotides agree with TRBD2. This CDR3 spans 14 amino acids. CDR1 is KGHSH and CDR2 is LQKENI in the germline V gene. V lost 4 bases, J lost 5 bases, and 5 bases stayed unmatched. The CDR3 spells CASSLGTSLETQYF. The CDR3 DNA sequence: TGTGCCAGCTCACTTGGGACTAGCTTGGAGACCCAGTACTTC. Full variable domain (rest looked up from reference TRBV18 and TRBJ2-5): NAGVMQNPRHLVRRRGQEARLRCSPMKGHSHVYWYRQLPEEGLKFMVYLQKENIIDESGMPKERFSAEFPKEGPSILRIQQVVRGDSAAYFCASSLGTSLETQYFGPGTRLLVL.

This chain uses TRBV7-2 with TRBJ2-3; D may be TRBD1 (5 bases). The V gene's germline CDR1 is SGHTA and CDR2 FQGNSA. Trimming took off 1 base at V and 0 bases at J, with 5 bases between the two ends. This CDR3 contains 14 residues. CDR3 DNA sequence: TGTGCCAGCAGCTTAGGGACAAGCACAGATACGCAGTATTTT. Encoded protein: CASSLGTSTDTQYF.

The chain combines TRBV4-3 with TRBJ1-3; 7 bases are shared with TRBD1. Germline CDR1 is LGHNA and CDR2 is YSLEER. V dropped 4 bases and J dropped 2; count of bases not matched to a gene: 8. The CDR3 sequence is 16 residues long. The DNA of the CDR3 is TGCGCCAGCAGCCGACAGGGCACGGGTGCTGGAAACACCATATATTTT. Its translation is CASSRQGTGAGNTIYF.

CDR3 protein: CASSVVSRNQPQHF. CDR3 nucleotide sequence: TGTGCCAGCAGTGTTGTTAGTCGGAATCAGCCCCAGCATTTT. The chain carries TRBV2 and TRBJ1-5, with D unresolved. The CDR3 is 14 amino acids. Germline V gene sequence: CDR1 SNHLY, CDR2 FYNNEI. V was shortened by 4 bases and J by 4 bases, with 11 bases between the two germline ends.

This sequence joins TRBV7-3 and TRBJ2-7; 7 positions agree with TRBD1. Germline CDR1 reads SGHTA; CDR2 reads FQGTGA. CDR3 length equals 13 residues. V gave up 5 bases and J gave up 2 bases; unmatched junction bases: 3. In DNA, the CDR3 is TGTGCCAGCAGCCGCGGACAGGCCTACGAGCAGTACTTC. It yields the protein CASSRGQAYEQYF.

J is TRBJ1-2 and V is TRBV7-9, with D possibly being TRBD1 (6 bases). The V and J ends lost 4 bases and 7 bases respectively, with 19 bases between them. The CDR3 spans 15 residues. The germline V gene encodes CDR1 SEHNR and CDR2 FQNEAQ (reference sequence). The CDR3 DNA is TGTGCCAGCAGCTACTGGGGGGGGCGCGAGCTTGGCTACACCTTC. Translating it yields CASSYWGGRELGYTF.

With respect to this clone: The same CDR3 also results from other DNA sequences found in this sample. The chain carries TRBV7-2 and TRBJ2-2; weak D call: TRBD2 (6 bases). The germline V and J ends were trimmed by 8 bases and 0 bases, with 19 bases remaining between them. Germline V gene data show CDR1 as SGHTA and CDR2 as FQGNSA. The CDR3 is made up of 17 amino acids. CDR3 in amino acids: CASGRAGLATNTGELFF. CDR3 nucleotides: TGTGCCAGCGGAAGGGCGGGGCTAGCCACGAACACCGGGGAGCTGTTTTTT.

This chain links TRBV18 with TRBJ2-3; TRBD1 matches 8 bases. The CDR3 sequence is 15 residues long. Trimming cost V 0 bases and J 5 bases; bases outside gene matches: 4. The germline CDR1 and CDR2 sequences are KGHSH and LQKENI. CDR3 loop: CASSPPQGAGDTQYF. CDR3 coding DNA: TGTGCCAGCTCACCACCGCAGGGGGCTGGAGATACGCAGTATTTT. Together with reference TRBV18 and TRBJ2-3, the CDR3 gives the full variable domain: NAGVMQNPRHLVRRRGQEARLRCSPMKGHSHVYWYRQLPEEGLKFMVYLQKENIIDESGMPKERFSAEFPKEGPSILRIQQVVRGDSAAYFCASSPPQGAGDTQYFGPGTRLTVL.

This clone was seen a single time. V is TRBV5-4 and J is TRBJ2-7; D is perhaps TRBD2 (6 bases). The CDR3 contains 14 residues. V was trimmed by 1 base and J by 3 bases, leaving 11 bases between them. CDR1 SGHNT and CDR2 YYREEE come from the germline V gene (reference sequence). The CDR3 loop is CASSLSEGFYEQYF. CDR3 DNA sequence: TGTGCCAGCAGCTTGTCGGAGGGATTCTACGAGCAGTACTTC. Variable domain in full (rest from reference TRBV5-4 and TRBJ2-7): ETGVTQSPTHLIKTRGQQVTLRCSSQSGHNTVSWYQQALGQGPQFIFQYYREEENGRGNFPPRFSGLQFPNYSSELNVNALELDDSALYLCASSLSEGFYEQYFGPGTRLTVT.

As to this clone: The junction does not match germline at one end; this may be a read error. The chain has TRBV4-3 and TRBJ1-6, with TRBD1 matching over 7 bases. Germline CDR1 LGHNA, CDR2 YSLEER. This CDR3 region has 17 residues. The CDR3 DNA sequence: TGCGCCAGCAGCCAAGTACAGGGGAGCTCCTATAATTCACCCCCCCACTTT. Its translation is CASSQVQGSSYNSPPHF.

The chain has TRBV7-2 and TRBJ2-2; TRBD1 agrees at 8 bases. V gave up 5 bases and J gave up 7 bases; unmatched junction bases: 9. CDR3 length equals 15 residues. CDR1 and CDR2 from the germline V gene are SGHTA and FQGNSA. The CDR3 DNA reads TGTGCCAGCAGCCGCAGGGGGCTAGGGATCGGGGAGCTGTTTTTT. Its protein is CASSRRGLGIGELFF.

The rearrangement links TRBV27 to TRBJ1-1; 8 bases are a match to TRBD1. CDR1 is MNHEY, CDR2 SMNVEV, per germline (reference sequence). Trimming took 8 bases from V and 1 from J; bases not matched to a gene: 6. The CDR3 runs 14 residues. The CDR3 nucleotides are TGTGCCAGCGGAAGACAGGGGTCGAACACTGAAGCTTTCTTT. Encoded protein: CASGRQGSNTEAFF.

The CDR3 DNA follows: TGTGCCAGCACCACAGGGGTTCGGTACGAGCAGTACTTC. Its translation is CASTTGVRYEQYF. The genes are TRBV28 and TRBJ2-7; TRBD1 matches at 7 bases. Germline assignment: CDR1 MDHEN and CDR2 SYDVKM. This CDR3 contains 13 residues. V lost 7 bases to trimming and J lost 4 bases; unmatched junction nucleotides: 7.

DNA of the CDR3: TGTGCCAGCAGCGTATCTAGCGGGGGAGACGAGCAGTACTTC. The encoded protein is CASSVSSGGDEQYF. The rearrangement joins TRBV9 to TRBJ2-7; 10 bases are a match to TRBD2. CDR1 SGDLS and CDR2 YYNGEE come from the germline V gene. The junction had 3 bases not matched to a gene; V was cut back by 1 base and J by 5 bases. The CDR3 spans 14 residues.

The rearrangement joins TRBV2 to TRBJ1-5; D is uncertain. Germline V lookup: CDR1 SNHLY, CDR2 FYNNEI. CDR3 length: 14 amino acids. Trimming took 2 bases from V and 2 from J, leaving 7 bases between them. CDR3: CASSENRRNQPQHF. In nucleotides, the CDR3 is TGTGCCAGCAGTGAAAACAGACGCAATCAGCCCCAGCATTTT.

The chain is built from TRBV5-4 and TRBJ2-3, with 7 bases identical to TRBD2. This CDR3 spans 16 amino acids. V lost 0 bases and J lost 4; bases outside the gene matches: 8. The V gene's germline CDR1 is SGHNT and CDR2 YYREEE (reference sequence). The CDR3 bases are TGTGCCAGCAGCTTGGGCCCTAGCGGATTGGCAGATACGCAGTATTTT. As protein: CASSLGPSGLADTQYF. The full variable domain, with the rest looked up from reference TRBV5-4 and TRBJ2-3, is ETGVTQSPTHLIKTRGQQVTLRCSSQSGHNTVSWYQQALGQGPQFIFQYYREEENGRGNFPPRFSGLQFPNYSSELNVNALELDDSALYLCASSLGPSGLADTQYFGPGTRLTVL.

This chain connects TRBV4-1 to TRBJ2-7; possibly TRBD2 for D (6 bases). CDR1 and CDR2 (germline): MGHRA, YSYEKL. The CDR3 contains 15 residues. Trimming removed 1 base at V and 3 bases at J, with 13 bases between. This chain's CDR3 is CASSQGLGSYYEQYF. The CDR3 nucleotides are TGCGCCAGCAGCCAAGGACTAGGATCTTACTACGAGCAGTACTTC.

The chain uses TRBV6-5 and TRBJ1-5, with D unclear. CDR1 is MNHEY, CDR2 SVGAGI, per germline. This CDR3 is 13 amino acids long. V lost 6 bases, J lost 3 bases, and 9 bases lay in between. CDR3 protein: CASREAFNQPQHF. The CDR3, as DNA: TGTGCCAGCAGGGAGGCGTTCAATCAGCCCCAGCATTTT.

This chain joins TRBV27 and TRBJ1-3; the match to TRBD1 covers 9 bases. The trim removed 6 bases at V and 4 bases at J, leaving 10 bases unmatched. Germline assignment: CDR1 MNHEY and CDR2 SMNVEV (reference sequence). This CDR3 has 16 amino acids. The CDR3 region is CASSRGGTGLGNTIYF. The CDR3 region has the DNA TGTGCCAGCAGCCGGGGCGGGACAGGGCTAGGAAACACCATATATTTT.

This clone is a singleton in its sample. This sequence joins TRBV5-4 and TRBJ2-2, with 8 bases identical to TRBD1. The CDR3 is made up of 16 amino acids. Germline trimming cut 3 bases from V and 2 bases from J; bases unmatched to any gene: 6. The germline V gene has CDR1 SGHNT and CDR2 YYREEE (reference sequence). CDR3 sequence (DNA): TGTGCCAGCAGCTCGATGGACAGGGCCAACACCGGGGAGCTGTTTTTT. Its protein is CASSSMDRANTGELFF.

The CDR3 bases are TGTGCCAGCAGCGAGGGACAGGCTCTAGTTAATGAAAAACTGTTTTTT. Its translation is CASSEGQALVNEKLFF. The chain employs TRBV21-1 and TRBJ1-4; the tabulated D call, TRBD1, remains unverified against the DNA. TRBV21-1 is a listed pseudogene. The CDR3 covers 16 residues.

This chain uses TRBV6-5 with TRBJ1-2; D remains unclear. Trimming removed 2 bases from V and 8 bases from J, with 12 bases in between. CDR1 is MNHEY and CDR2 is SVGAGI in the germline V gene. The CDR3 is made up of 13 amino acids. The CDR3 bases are TGTGCCAGCAGTTACCGCGGATCGGGAGGCTACACCTTC. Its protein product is CASSYRGSGGYTF.

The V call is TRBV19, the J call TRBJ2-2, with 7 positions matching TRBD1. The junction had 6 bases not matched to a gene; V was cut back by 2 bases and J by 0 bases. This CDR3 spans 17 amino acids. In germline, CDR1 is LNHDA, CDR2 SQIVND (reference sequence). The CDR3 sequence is CASSIPVGGANTGELFF. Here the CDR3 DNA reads TGTGCCAGTAGTATACCTGTAGGGGGCGCGAACACCGGGGAGCTGTTTTTT.

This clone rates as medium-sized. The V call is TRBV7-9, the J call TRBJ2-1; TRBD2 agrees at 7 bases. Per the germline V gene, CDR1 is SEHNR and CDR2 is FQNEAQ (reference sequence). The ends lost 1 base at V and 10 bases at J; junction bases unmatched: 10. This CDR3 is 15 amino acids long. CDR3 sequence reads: CASSLGRKAGEEQFF. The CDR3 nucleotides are TGTGCCAGCAGCTTAGGCCGAAAGGCGGGAGAGGAGCAGTTCTTC. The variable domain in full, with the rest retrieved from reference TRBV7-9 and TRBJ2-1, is DTGVSQNPRHKITKRGQNVTFRCDPISEHNRLYWYRQTLGQGPEFLTYFQNEAQLEKSRLLSDRFSAERPKGSFSTLEIQRTEQGDSAMYLCASSLGRKAGEEQFFGPGTRLTVL.

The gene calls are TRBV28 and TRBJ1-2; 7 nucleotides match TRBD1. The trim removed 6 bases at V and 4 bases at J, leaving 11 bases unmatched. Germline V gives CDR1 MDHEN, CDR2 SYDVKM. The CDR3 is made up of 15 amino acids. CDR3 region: CASRKRNRGGYGYTF. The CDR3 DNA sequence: TGTGCCAGCAGAAAGCGCAACAGGGGTGGCTATGGCTACACCTTC.

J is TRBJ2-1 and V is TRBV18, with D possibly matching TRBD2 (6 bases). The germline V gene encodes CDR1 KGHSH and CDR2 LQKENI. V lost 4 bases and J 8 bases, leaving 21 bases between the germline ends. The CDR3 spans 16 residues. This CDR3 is CASSLIEGPTGDEQFF. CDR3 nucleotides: TGTGCCAGCTCACTCATAGAGGGCCCTACGGGGGATGAGCAGTTCTTC. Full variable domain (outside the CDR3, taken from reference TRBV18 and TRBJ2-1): NAGVMQNPRHLVRRRGQEARLRCSPMKGHSHVYWYRQLPEEGLKFMVYLQKENIIDESGMPKERFSAEFPKEGPSILRIQQVVRGDSAAYFCASSLIEGPTGDEQFFGPGTRLTVL.

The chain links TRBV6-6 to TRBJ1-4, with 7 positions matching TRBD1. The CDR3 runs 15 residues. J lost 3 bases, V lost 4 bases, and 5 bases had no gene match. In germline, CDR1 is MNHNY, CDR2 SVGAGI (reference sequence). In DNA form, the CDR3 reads TGTGCCAGCAGTTCCCAGGGGGTATCTAATGAAAAACTGTTTTTT. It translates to CASSSQGVSNEKLFF.

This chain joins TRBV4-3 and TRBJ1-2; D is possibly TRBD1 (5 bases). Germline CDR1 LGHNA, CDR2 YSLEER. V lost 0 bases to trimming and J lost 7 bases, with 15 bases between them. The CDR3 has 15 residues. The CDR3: CASSQETVTATGYTF. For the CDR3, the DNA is TGCGCCAGCAGCCAAGAGACAGTTACGGCTACTGGCTACACCTTC.

The CDR3 region has the DNA TGTGCCAGCAGCACGACCGGGAGAGACAATGAGCAGTTCTTC. Protein sequence: CASSTTGRDNEQFF. V and J are TRBV5-4 and TRBJ2-1; the D gene is possibly TRBD2 (6 bases). The CDR3 loop spans 14 amino acids. V lost 4 bases to trimming and J lost 5 bases, with 13 bases between them. Germline V CDR1 and CDR2: SGHNT, YYREEE (reference sequence).

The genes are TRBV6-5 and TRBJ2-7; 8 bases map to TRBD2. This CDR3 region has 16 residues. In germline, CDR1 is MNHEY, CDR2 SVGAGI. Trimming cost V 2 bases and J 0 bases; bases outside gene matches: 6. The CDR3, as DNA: TGTGCCAGCAGTTACCGCTTCGCGGGAGGCTCCTACGAGCAGTACTTC. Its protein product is CASSYRFAGGSYEQYF.

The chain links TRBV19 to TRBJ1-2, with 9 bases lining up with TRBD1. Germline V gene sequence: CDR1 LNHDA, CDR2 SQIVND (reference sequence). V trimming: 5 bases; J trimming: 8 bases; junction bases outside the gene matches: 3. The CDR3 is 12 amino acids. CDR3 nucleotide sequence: TGTGCCAGTAGTGCGGACAGGGGCGGCTACACCTTC. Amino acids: CASSADRGGYTF.